These T cell receptor beta chains were read from a single sample in a study of cytomegalovirus exposure and HLA in healthy donors. Only in-frame clones appear in the TCRdb table, and some are missing; sequencing was by immunoSEQ multiplex PCR. The sample consists of about 170,000 clones, about 95% of them appearing once. Sequences were obtained from PBMCs. All receptors derive from a woman aged 18-35 years in good health and CMV-seronegative. CDR3s include the opening cysteine and the closing phenylalanine or tryptophan. A D gene is named only where the DNA matches it firmly. Size is stated for part of the rows, as once, few or many counts, or as a class when the clone is expanded.

v_gene: TRBV11-2; d_gene: NA; j_gene: TRBJ1-1; abundance: NA; CDR3nt: TGTGCCAGCAGCTTAGATGGGAGGGTTGGCGCTGAAGCTTTCTTT; CDR3aa: CASSLDGRVGAEAFF
v_gene: TRBV5-6; d_gene: TRBD1; j_gene: TRBJ1-1; abundance: NA; CDR3nt: TGTGCCAGCAGCTTGGGCGGACAGGGGCGCGGCACTGAAGCTTTCTTT; CDR3aa: CASSLGGQGRGTEAFF
v_gene: TRBV5-1; d_gene: TRBD1; j_gene: TRBJ2-2; abundance: NA; CDR3nt: TGCGCCAGCACCCGGGACAGCACCGGGGAGCTGTTTTTT; CDR3aa: CASTRDSTGELFF
v_gene: TRBV5-1; d_gene: TRBD1; j_gene: TRBJ1-2; abundance: NA; CDR3nt: TGCGCCAGCAGCCTAGGGACAGGGCTATTCTATGGCTACACCTTC; CDR3aa: CASSLGTGLFYGYTF
v_gene: TRBV9; d_gene: TRBD1; j_gene: TRBJ1-1; abundance: NA; CDR3nt: TGTGCCAGCAGCTCGCGGACAGGGGGCGTGGGGACTGAAGCTTTCTTT; CDR3aa: CASSSRTGGVGTEAFF
v_gene: TRBV5-5; d_gene: NA; j_gene: TRBJ2-7; abundance: few; CDR3nt: TGTGCCAGCGAACCGGGACTTCAAACCTACGAGCAGTACTTC; CDR3aa: CASEPGLQTYEQYF
v_gene: TRBV21-1; d_gene: NA; j_gene: TRBJ2-2; abundance: NA; CDR3nt: TGTGCCAGCTCACTAGCGGGGGAGAACACCGGGGAGCTGTTTTTT; CDR3aa: CASSLAGENTGELFF
v_gene: TRBV7-2; d_gene: TRBD2; j_gene: TRBJ2-7; abundance: NA; CDR3nt: TGTGCCAGCAGCTCGCTAGCGGGGGGGCTCGCCTACGAGCAGTACTTC; CDR3aa: CASSSLAGGLAYEQYF
v_gene: TRBV6-5; d_gene: NA; j_gene: TRBJ2-7; abundance: NA; CDR3nt: TGTGCCAGCAGTTACAACGGGGGAACCTACGAGCAGTACTTC; CDR3aa: CASSYNGGTYEQYF
v_gene: TRBV2; d_gene: NA; j_gene: TRBJ1-5; abundance: NA; CDR3nt: TGTGCCAGTGACATGGGTACGGATCAGCCCCAGCATTTT; CDR3aa: CASDMGTDQPQHF
v_gene: TRBV5-4; d_gene: NA; j_gene: TRBJ1-1; abundance: NA; CDR3nt: TGTGCCAGCAGCTTGCAGGTGACAGCAAACACTGAAGCTTTCTTT; CDR3aa: CASSLQVTANTEAFF
v_gene: TRBV7-2; d_gene: NA; j_gene: TRBJ2-2; abundance: NA; CDR3nt: TGTGCCAGCAGCTTAACTGCGCGGGCTAGGGGGTCCGGGGAGCTGTTTTTT; CDR3aa: CASSLTARARGSGELFF
v_gene: TRBV7-8; d_gene: TRBD1; j_gene: TRBJ1-6; abundance: NA; CDR3nt: TGTGCCAGCAGCTTGCCAACCGGGACAGGGATCTCCTATAATTCACCCCTCCACTTT; CDR3aa: CASSLPTGTGISYNSPLHF
v_gene: TRBV5-6; d_gene: NA; j_gene: TRBJ1-6; abundance: NA; CDR3nt: TGTGCCAGCAGCTCGCGACAGGTATCAAGTAATTCACCCCTCCACTTT; CDR3aa: CASSSRQVSSNSPLHF
v_gene: TRBV14; d_gene: TRBD1; j_gene: TRBJ1-3; abundance: NA; CDR3nt: TGTGCCAGCAGCCAACGCCGGGACAGTCTTTTCTCTGGAAACACCATATATTTT; CDR3aa: CASSQRRDSLFSGNTIYF
v_gene: TRBV19; d_gene: NA; j_gene: TRBJ2-7; abundance: NA; CDR3nt: TGTGCCAGTAGTTTCGGAGACGGCTACGAGCAGTACTTC; CDR3aa: CASSFGDGYEQYF
v_gene: TRBV7-6; d_gene: TRBD1; j_gene: TRBJ1-2; abundance: NA; CDR3nt: TGTGCCAGCAGCTTAGCGGGGACAGGGGGTTATGGCTACACCTTC; CDR3aa: CASSLAGTGGYGYTF
v_gene: TRBV15; d_gene: TRBD1; j_gene: TRBJ1-5; abundance: once; CDR3nt: TGTGCCACCAGCAGAGGGGACAGTCATCAGCCCCAGCATTTT; CDR3aa: CATSRGDSHQPQHF
v_gene: TRBV18; d_gene: NA; j_gene: TRBJ2-5; abundance: NA; CDR3nt: TGTGCCAGCTCGAGTGGAGCACTACAAGAGACCCAGTACTTC; CDR3aa: CASSSGALQETQYF
v_gene: TRBV7-7; d_gene: NA; j_gene: TRBJ2-5; abundance: NA; CDR3nt: TGTGCTAGCAGCCCCACTTCGCGGGGAGAGACCCAGTACTTC; CDR3aa: CASSPTSRGETQYF
v_gene: TRBV6-4; d_gene: TRBD2; j_gene: TRBJ2-3; abundance: NA; CDR3nt: TGTGCCAGCAGTCTGACTAGCGGGGGAAGCACAGATACGCAGTATTTT; CDR3aa: CASSLTSGGSTDTQYF
v_gene: TRBV5-6; d_gene: TRBD2; j_gene: TRBJ2-5; abundance: NA; CDR3nt: TGTGCCAGCAGCGAGGGGACTAGCGGAGAGACCCAGTACTTC; CDR3aa: CASSEGTSGETQYF
v_gene: TRBV2; d_gene: NA; j_gene: TRBJ1-1; abundance: once; CDR3nt: TGTGCCAGCAGGGGACAATTGGCGAACACTGAAGCTTTCTTT; CDR3aa: CASRGQLANTEAFF
v_gene: TRBV18; d_gene: TRBD1; j_gene: TRBJ1-2; abundance: NA; CDR3nt: TGTGCCAGCTCACTTCAGGGGGGCAATGGCTACACCTTC; CDR3aa: CASSLQGGNGYTF
v_gene: TRBV9; d_gene: NA; j_gene: TRBJ2-3; abundance: NA; CDR3nt: TGTGCCAGCAGCCTAACTTCTGGAGGGGCGGGCACAGATACGCAGTATTTT; CDR3aa: CASSLTSGGAGTDTQYF
v_gene: TRBV18; d_gene: TRBD1; j_gene: TRBJ1-1; abundance: NA; CDR3nt: TGTGCCAGCTCACCGCCACAGGGGGCGGGGGACACTGAAGCTTTCTTT; CDR3aa: CASSPPQGAGDTEAFF
v_gene: TRBV11-2; d_gene: TRBD1; j_gene: TRBJ2-1; abundance: NA; CDR3nt: TGTGCCAGCAGCCAAGGGGGACAGTCCTACAATGAGCAGTTCTTC; CDR3aa: CASSQGGQSYNEQFF
v_gene: TRBV5-5; d_gene: TRBD1; j_gene: TRBJ1-2; abundance: NA; CDR3nt: TGTGCCAGCAGCTTGGGGTTAGATGGACAGGCCCTCGGAGGCTACACCTTC; CDR3aa: CASSLGLDGQALGGYTF
v_gene: TRBV19; d_gene: TRBD1; j_gene: TRBJ1-2; abundance: NA; CDR3nt: TGTGCCAGACCAGGGGGGAGAAGGGGCTACACCTTC; CDR3aa: CARPGGRRGYTF
v_gene: TRBV7-2; d_gene: NA; j_gene: TRBJ2-7; abundance: NA; CDR3nt: TGTGCCAGCAGCTCACAGGGTGGGACGTCCTACGAGCAGTACTTC; CDR3aa: CASSSQGGTSYEQYF
v_gene: TRBV10-3; d_gene: TRBD1; j_gene: TRBJ1-6; abundance: once; CDR3nt: TGTGCCACCAAGGGGACAGGGTTGAATTCACCCCTCCACTTT; CDR3aa: CATKGTGLNSPLHF
v_gene: TRBV6-5; d_gene: NA; j_gene: TRBJ2-1; abundance: NA; CDR3nt: TGTGCCAGCAGTTACCGCCAGTCATACAATGAGCAGTTCTTC; CDR3aa: CASSYRQSYNEQFF
v_gene: TRBV5-6; d_gene: NA; j_gene: TRBJ1-2; abundance: NA; CDR3nt: TGTGCCAGCAGCAGGGCCCCAGGGGATGGCTACACCTTC; CDR3aa: CASSRAPGDGYTF
v_gene: TRBV5-1; d_gene: NA; j_gene: TRBJ1-1; abundance: NA; CDR3nt: TGCGCCAGCAGCTTGGAGCTTAGTGGGCCGAGTGAAGCTTTCTTT; CDR3aa: CASSLELSGPSEAFF
v_gene: TRBV5-3; d_gene: NA; j_gene: TRBJ1-2; abundance: NA; CDR3nt: TGTGCCAGAAGCTTACGAGTTGAGGGAGGCTACACCTTC; CDR3aa: CARSLRVEGGYTF
v_gene: TRBV5-1; d_gene: NA; j_gene: TRBJ2-5; abundance: NA; CDR3nt: TGCGCCAGCACCTCCCAAGAGACCCAGTACTTC; CDR3aa: CASTSQETQYF
v_gene: TRBV2; d_gene: NA; j_gene: TRBJ1-2; abundance: NA; CDR3nt: TGTGCCAGCAGGAGGGAGGGGCTAGGTGGCTACACCTTC; CDR3aa: CASRREGLGGYTF
v_gene: TRBV6-1; d_gene: TRBD1; j_gene: TRBJ2-2; abundance: NA; CDR3nt: TGTGCCAGCAGTGGACAGGGGGGGACCGGGGAGCTGTTTTTT; CDR3aa: CASSGQGGTGELFF
v_gene: TRBV11-2; d_gene: TRBD1; j_gene: TRBJ2-7; abundance: NA; CDR3nt: TGTGCCAGCAGCTTAGTCCAGGGGGCGAGGGAGCAGTACTTC; CDR3aa: CASSLVQGAREQYF
v_gene: TRBV4-2; d_gene: TRBD2; j_gene: TRBJ2-3; abundance: NA; CDR3nt: TGTGCCAGCAGCCAAGATAGCGGGACTAGGCAAGATACGCAGTATTTT; CDR3aa: CASSQDSGTRQDTQYF
v_gene: TRBV6-5; d_gene: NA; j_gene: TRBJ1-3; abundance: NA; CDR3nt: TGTGCCAGCAGTTCTAACCCCTCTGGAAACACCATATATTTT; CDR3aa: CASSSNPSGNTIYF